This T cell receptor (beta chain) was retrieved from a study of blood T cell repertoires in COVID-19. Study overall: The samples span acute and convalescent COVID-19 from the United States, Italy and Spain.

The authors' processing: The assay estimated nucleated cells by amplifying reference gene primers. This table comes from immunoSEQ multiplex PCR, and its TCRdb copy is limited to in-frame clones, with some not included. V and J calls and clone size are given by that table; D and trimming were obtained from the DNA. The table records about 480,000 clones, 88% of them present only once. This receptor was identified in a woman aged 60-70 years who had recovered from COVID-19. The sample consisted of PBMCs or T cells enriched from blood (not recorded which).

The DNA for the CDR3 is TGCGCCAGCAGCCACCGGAACGGGTACACTGAAGCTTTCTTT. Translating gives CASSHRNGYTEAFF. The gene calls are TRBV4-1 and TRBJ1-1; D remains unclear. CDR3 length: 14 amino acids. The V gene lost 3 bases and the J gene lost 3 bases, with 11 bases spanning the gap. CDR1 and CDR2 (germline): MGHRA, YSYEKL.